The entry below describes one T cell receptor (beta chain). The data originate from a study of T cell changes during pregnancy in multiple sclerosis. Some clones are missing from TCRdb's copy, which holds only in-frame ones; the method was immunoSEQ multiplex PCR. The sample comprises 100,000 to 110,000 clones, over 80% of which are singletons, and more than 1.5% rests with the top ten. The sample here was peripheral blood, taken after pregnancy. The receptor comes from a female donor with multiple sclerosis, enrolled in a pregnancy study.

CDR3 in amino acids: CSVEPLAGGPGEQYF. CDR3 nucleotides: TGCAGCGTTGAACCTCTAGCGGGAGGGCCGGGTGAGCAGTACTTC. The chain has TRBV29-1 and TRBJ2-7; 12 bases map to TRBD2. V lost 2 bases to trimming and J lost 7 bases; unmatched junction nucleotides: 9. Germline V gene lookup returns CDR1 SQVTM and CDR2 ANQGSEA. This CDR3 comprises 15 residues.